This T cell receptor beta chain is from a study of glioma-infiltrating T cells. Study details: Samples included WHO grade II oligodendrogliomas or astrocytomas and initial-diagnosis grade IV glioblastomas.

TCR alpha and beta CDR3 regions were amplified from RNA using iRepertoire nested multiplex PCR. One-step reverse transcription and amplification started from roughly 100-400 ng of tissue mRNA or PBMC total RNA. TCRdb processed the multiplex PCR reads anew with MiXCR; each CDR3 protein has one entry. The sample has roughly 350,000 distinct CDR3 sequences; 35% to 45% are singletons. General observations from the study: Signature shared blood CDR3 motifs were enriched in low-divergence and depleted in high-divergence patients. Above-expected tissue-blood divergence occurred in all gliomas, most in low-grade ones.

The CDR3 is 13 residues long. The V and J ends lost 3 bases and 4 bases respectively, with 11 bases between them. Germline values: CDR1 DFQATT, CDR2 SNEGSKA (reference sequence). As regards this clonotype: The antigen is not known. A read error is possible here, since a much larger clone lies one base away.

This receptor was identified in a human donor with low-grade glioma or glioblastoma, undergoing nonglioma brain surgery, or in good health (not recorded which). Specimen: glioma tissue, nonneoplastic brain tissue, or PBMCs (not recorded which). V and J are TRBV20-1 and TRBJ2-3; D is unresolved. The CDR3 reads CSASVSFADTQYF. For the CDR3, the DNA is TGCAGTGCTAGTGTGAGTTTCGCAGATACGCAGTATTTT.